A selection of T cell receptor beta chains follows, all from one sample in a study of blood T cells in healthy people across ages. TCRdb redid the calling of the 5' RACE reads with MiXCR, one entry per CDR3 protein. The data show hundreds of thousands of distinct CDR3 sequences, approximately 40% seen once. Sequencing was carried out using blood. These receptors were taken from a man at least 80 years old in good health. Both conserved end residues are part of each CDR3. The D gene is left open where the match is weak. Expanded clones get a size class; other rows say once, few or many, or leave the size out.

V	size	J	D	DNA	CDR3
TRBV4-1	few	TRBJ2-7	-	TGCGCCAGCAGCCAAGGCCCGGGGACGGGAACCTACGAGCAGTACTTC	CASSQGPGTGTYEQYF
TRBV2	-	TRBJ1-5	TRBD1	TGTGCCAGCAGGCCAGACAGGGGCGGGAGCAATCAGCCCCAGCATTTT	CASRPDRGGSNQPQHF
TRBV20-1	-	TRBJ2-5	-	TGCAGTACTTGGACAAAAGAGACCCAGTACTTC	CSTWTKETQYF
TRBV4-3	-	TRBJ2-7	-	TGCGCCAGCAGCCAGATTGGGCTCGAGCAGTACTTC	CASSQIGLEQYF
TRBV4-3	-	TRBJ2-5	-	TGCGCCAGCAGCTGGGGTAGCGGACTACAAGAGACCCAGTACTTC	CASSWGSGLQETQYF
TRBV5-1	many	TRBJ2-3	-	TGCGCCAGCAGTCCCTGGACAGATACGCAGTATTTT	CASSPWTDTQYF
TRBV7-6	-	TRBJ2-1	-	TGTGCCAGCAGCAGAGGGGCCAATGAGCAGTTCTTC	CASSRGANEQFF
TRBV6-5	-	TRBJ2-7	-	TGTGCCAGCAGTCACAGGGAAAGTTTCGACGAGCAGTACTTC	CASSHRESFDEQYF
TRBV6-2/TRBV6-3	-	TRBJ2-7	-	TGTGCCAGCAGTCTTTACAGGGTCTCGAGCGAGCAGTACTTC	CASSLYRVSSEQYF
TRBV14	few	TRBJ2-1	TRBD2	TGTGCCAGCAGTCCCGAAGGGGCCCTCCCGGGACTAGCGAATGAGCAGTTCTTC	CASSPEGALPGLANEQFF
TRBV9	-	TRBJ1-2	-	TGTGCCAGCAGCGTAGCTCTAGGGAGCTATGGCTACACCTTC	CASSVALGSYGYTF
TRBV2	few	TRBJ1-5	-	TGTGCCAGCAGTGAAACAGCCACCAATCAGCCCCAGCATTTT	CASSETATNQPQHF
TRBV10-3	-	TRBJ2-3	TRBD2	TGTGCCATCGGACTAGCTAGCACAGATACGCAGTATTTT	CAIGLASTDTQYF
TRBV4-1	few	TRBJ2-6	-	TGCGCCAGCAGCCAAGCAACGGGGCCGGGACGGAGTGTTGTTTTAGGAGCCAACGTCCTGACTTTC	CASSQATGPGRSVVLGANVLTF
TRBV20-1	-	TRBJ1-1	TRBD1	TGCAGTGCTAGAGGGGGACAGATGAACACTGAAGCTTTCTTT	CSARGGQMNTEAFF
TRBV4-3	few	TRBJ2-6	-	TGCGCCAGCAGCCCTACTAGCCGGACACCCTCTGGGGCCAACGTCCTGACTTTC	CASSPTSRTPSGANVLTF
TRBV6-1	-	TRBJ2-2	-	TGTGCCAGCAGTGAAGGGGAAGGTGCCGGGGAGCTGTTTTTT	CASSEGEGAGELFF
TRBV27	few	TRBJ1-2	-	TGTGCCAGCAGTATCGGACATCTACAGGGCTACACCTTC	CASSIGHLQGYTF
TRBV20-1	few	TRBJ2-5	-	TGCAGTGCTCTACCGCGGGTGGGGTCCCAAGAGACCCAGTACTTC	CSALPRVGSQETQYF
TRBV20-1	-	TRBJ2-3	-	TGCAGTGCTAGGAGTAGCGTCCTCACAGATACGCAGTATTTT	CSARSSVLTDTQYF
TRBV12-3/TRBV12-4	-	TRBJ2-7	TRBD1	TGTGCCAGCAGTTCCGGACAGGCCTCGGGCGAGCAGTACTTC	CASSSGQASGEQYF
TRBV20-1	few	TRBJ1-2	TRBD1	TGCAGTGCTAGTCCCGGACAGGCATCTAACTATGGCTACACCTTC	CSASPGQASNYGYTF
TRBV6-1	-	TRBJ2-3	TRBD1	TGTGCCAGCAGTCACAGGGGGCCCGCAGATACGCAGTATTTT	CASSHRGPADTQYF
TRBV20-1	-	TRBJ2-5	-	TGCAGTGCCAGCCGGGGGCCGCAAGAGACCCAGTACTTC	CSASRGPQETQYF
TRBV15	few	TRBJ1-4	-	TGTGCCACCCGCGTTTTGGCCCACCGACGTGAAAAACTGTTTTTT	CATRVLAHRREKLFF
TRBV7-2	few	TRBJ2-7	TRBD2	TGTGCCAGCAGCTTAGATTCGGGACTAGCGGGAGGGCGCGATAGACAGCAGTACTTC	CASSLDSGLAGGRDRQQYF
TRBV10-3	-	TRBJ2-2	-	TGTGCCATCATGACAACGAACACCGGGGAGCTGTTTTTT	CAIMTTNTGELFF
TRBV20-1	many	TRBJ1-5	-	TGCAGTGCGGCAGGGGAGGCGGGTCAGCCCCAGCATTTT	CSAAGEAGQPQHF
TRBV15	few	TRBJ1-2	-	TGTGCCACCAGCAGAGACCCTGACCGGGTATCTGGCTACACCTTC	CATSRDPDRVSGYTF
TRBV29-1	-	TRBJ2-1	TRBD1	TGCAGCGCTAACCCCGGGACAGGGATCCCGGATGGGCAGTTCTTC	CSANPGTGIPDGQFF
TRBV4-2	few	TRBJ2-1	TRBD1	TGTGCCAGCAGCCAGAGACAGGGCCCCTACAATGAGCAGTTCTTC	CASSQRQGPYNEQFF
TRBV20-1	-	TRBJ2-3	TRBD2	TGCAGTGCTAGAGTGGAACGGGGGGTCACAGATGCGCAGTATTTT	CSARVERGVTDAQYF
TRBV6-6	-	TRBJ2-7	-	TGTGCCAGCAGTCGACACCGAGAACCCTACGAGCAGTACTTC	CASSRHREPYEQYF
TRBV6-2/TRBV6-3	few	TRBJ2-5	-	TGTGCCAGCAAGGAGTACTTCTCAGAGACCCAGTACTTC	CASKEYFSETQYF
TRBV14	few	TRBJ2-2	-	TGTGCCAGCAGCCAGAAGGGGGGTGGATCTGCCGGGGAGCTGTTTTTT	CASSQKGGGSAGELFF
TRBV7-9	-	TRBJ1-5	-	TGTGCCAGCAGCTCCCAGGGGATCAATCAGCCCCAGCATTTT	CASSSQGINQPQHF
TRBV18	-	TRBJ1-1	TRBD1	TGTGCCAGCTCACCGTCCGGGACAGGGACCTCCACGCAAGCTTTCTTT	CASSPSGTGTSTQAFF
TRBV10-3	many	TRBJ2-7	-	TGTGCCATCAGTGAGTCGAACAGGGAGCAGTACTTC	CAISESNREQYF
TRBV7-2	few	TRBJ2-3	-	TGTGCCAGCAGCTTAGTCGGGGTAGGACCAGATACGCAGTATTTT	CASSLVGVGPDTQYF
TRBV4-3	-	TRBJ1-2	TRBD1	TGCGCCAGCAGCCAAGCAGGGGGCAGGCTCTATGGCTACACCTTC	CASSQAGGRLYGYTF
TRBV7-2	few	TRBJ2-2	TRBD1	TGTGCCAGCAGCCAGGGACAGGGGGCCACCGGGGAGCTGTTTTTT	CASSQGQGATGELFF
TRBV7-2	few	TRBJ2-3	TRBD2	TGTGCCAGCAGCTTAGCGACTAGCGGGGGGAGTACGCAGTATTTT	CASSLATSGGSTQYF
TRBV29-1	-	TRBJ2-3	-	TGCAGCGTTGAATTCTCAGATACGCAGTATTTT	CSVEFSDTQYF
TRBV28	-	TRBJ2-7	-	TGTGCCAGCAGTTCAGATTTGCCGGGAGAGCAGTACTTC	CASSSDLPGEQYF
TRBV28	-	TRBJ2-7	TRBD1	TGTGCCAGCACCCCGCACCCGGGACAGGGCATCCACGAGCAGTACTTC	CASTPHPGQGIHEQYF
TRBV12-3/TRBV12-4	-	TRBJ2-1	TRBD2	TGTGCCAGCCGCCGGCGGGAGGAGTTCTTC	CASRRREEFF
TRBV21-1	-	TRBJ2-5	-	TGTGCCAGCACCCACGGGACTCCGCAAGAGACCCAGTACTTC	CASTHGTPQETQYF
TRBV21-1	few	TRBJ1-3	-	TGTGCCAGCAGCAAAGAGAGTGAAGGGGCTTCCGGAAACACCATATATTTT	CASSKESEGASGNTIYF